Sequencing of this TCR beta chain was carried out in a study of T cell responses to AZD1222 COVID-19 vaccine. Assay used: immunoSEQ multiplex PCR; TCRdb lists only in-frame clones, some missing. This sample has 100,000 to 130,000 clones, with roughly 90% found just once. The V gene's germline CDR1 is GTSNPN and CDR2 SVGIG (reference sequence). This CDR3 region has 14 residues. V dropped 5 bases and J dropped 0 bases, with 11 bases sitting between them. The starting material was peripheral blood, obtained on day 0 of AZD1222 vaccination. The rearrangement uses TRBV30 and TRBJ1-3, with D unresolved. This receptor was obtained from an adult in good health. The CDR3 DNA is TGTGCCTGGGTTGGGTCTAACTCTGGAAACACCATATATTTT. Translation gives CAWVGSNSGNTIYF.